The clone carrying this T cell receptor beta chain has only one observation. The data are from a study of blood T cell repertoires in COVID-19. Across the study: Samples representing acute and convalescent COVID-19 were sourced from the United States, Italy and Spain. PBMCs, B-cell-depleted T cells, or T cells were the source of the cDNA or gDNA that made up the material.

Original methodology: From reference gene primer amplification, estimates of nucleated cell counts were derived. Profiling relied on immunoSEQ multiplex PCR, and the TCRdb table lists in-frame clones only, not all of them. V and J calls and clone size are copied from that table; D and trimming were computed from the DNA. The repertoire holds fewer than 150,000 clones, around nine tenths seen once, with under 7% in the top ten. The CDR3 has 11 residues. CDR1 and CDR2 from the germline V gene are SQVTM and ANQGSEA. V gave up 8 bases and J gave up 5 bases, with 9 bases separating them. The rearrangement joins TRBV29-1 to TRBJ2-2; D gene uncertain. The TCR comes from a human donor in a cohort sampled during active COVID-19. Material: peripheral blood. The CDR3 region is CSSLSTGELFF. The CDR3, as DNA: TGCAGCTCTCTCAGTACCGGGGAGCTGTTTTTT.